A selection of T cell receptor beta chains follows, all from one sample in a study of blood T cell repertoires in COVID-19. Assay: immunoSEQ multiplex PCR; the TCRdb copy retains only in-frame clones and omits some. The sample has 49,000 or so clones, 75% to 90% seen once; the top ten hold roughly 7.4%. Sequencing used peripheral blood. Receptors were obtained from a man between 50 and 59 years old with acute or convalescent COVID-19. Both conserved end residues are part of each CDR3. D genes are given only for firm matches. Clone size is shown for a subset of rows, as once, few, many or a class of expanded clone.

V gene,clone size,J gene,D gene,CDR3 DNA,CDR3 protein
TRBV25-1,-,TRBJ2-7,-,TGTGCCAGCAGTGTACAGGATTGGTATCGGTCCGAGCAGTACTTC,CASSVQDWYRSEQYF
TRBV7-9,-,TRBJ1-4,-,TGTGCCAGCAGCTTACTTGGAGGGGTGGGAGAAAAACTGTTTTTT,CASSLLGGVGEKLFF
TRBV29-1,-,TRBJ1-2,-,TGCAGCGTTGAAAAGGGGATTGGCTACACCTTC,CSVEKGIGYTF
TRBV7-9,few,TRBJ1-1,TRBD1,TGTGCCAGCAGCTTTCGGGCGGGACAGGGTGAAGCTTTCTTT,CASSFRAGQGEAFF
TRBV5-4,-,TRBJ2-1,TRBD2,TGTGCCAGCAGCGGGACTAGCGGGGCGTCCTGGTTCTTC,CASSGTSGASWFF
TRBV4-3,-,TRBJ1-2,-,TGCGCCCGCCGCGGGGGGGGAGACAGAGGGGATGGCTACACCTTC,CARRGGGDRGDGYTF
TRBV5-5,-,TRBJ2-3,-,TGTGCCAGCAGCAAGGAGACGGCAGATACGCAGTATTTT,CASSKETADTQYF
TRBV7-6,-,TRBJ1-1,-,TGTGCCAGCAGCTTAATGACAGGAGGGAACACTGAAGCTTTCTTT,CASSLMTGGNTEAFF
TRBV3-1/TRBV3-2,-,TRBJ2-1,TRBD2,TGTGCCAGCAGCCAAGTTTGGGCTCGAGCGGGACCATACAATGAGCAGTTCTTC,CASSQVWARAGPYNEQFF
TRBV7-9,-,TRBJ1-2,-,TGTGCCAGCAGCTTAGGTGCAGTTTTGGATGGCTACACCTTC,CASSLGAVLDGYTF
TRBV7-9,-,TRBJ1-1,-,TGTGCCAGCAGTCCGCAGGGGAGCACTGAAGCTTTCTTT,CASSPQGSTEAFF
TRBV27,-,TRBJ1-4,-,TGTGCCAGCAGTTTTCTCGGTGAAAAACTGTTTTTT,CASSFLGEKLFF
TRBV28,-,TRBJ1-5,-,TGTGCCAGCAGTTTGGTGGTACGGAGCAATCAGCCCCAGCATTTT,CASSLVVRSNQPQHF
TRBV4-2,few,TRBJ1-2,TRBD1,TGTGCCAGCAGCCAAGATTTCCGCCAGGGGGCTTTAGGCTACACCTTC,CASSQDFRQGALGYTF
TRBV6-6,-,TRBJ1-1,TRBD1,TGTGCCAGCAGTTCCACGGGACAGCCTGAAGCTTTCTTT,CASSSTGQPEAFF
TRBV7-2,-,TRBJ2-5,-,TGTGCCAGCAGCCTATCAGGGTGGCGAGAGACCCAGTACTTC,CASSLSGWRETQYF
TRBV27,few,TRBJ2-2,-,TGTGCCAGCAGTAACGGACTCCGCACCGGGGAGCTGTTTTTT,CASSNGLRTGELFF
TRBV5-8,-,TRBJ1-1,-,TGTGCCAGCAGCTTGGGCGCGAGCACTGAAGCTTTCTTT,CASSLGASTEAFF
TRBV24-1,-,TRBJ2-1,TRBD1,TGTGCCACCAGTGACGATAGCCGGGACAGGGGTCCCAATGAGCAGTTCTTC,CATSDDSRDRGPNEQFF
TRBV5-1,-,TRBJ2-3,-,TGCGCCAGCAGCTTGGAGTGGGGGGGCACAGATACGCAGTATTTT,CASSLEWGGTDTQYF
TRBV5-4,-,TRBJ1-2,-,TGTGCCAGCAGCTTGGTGGCAGGGGTACGAGGCTACACCTTC,CASSLVAGVRGYTF
TRBV9,-,TRBJ2-2,TRBD1,TGTGCCAGCAGCGCGGGACAGGCGAATATCGGGGAGCTGTTTTTT,CASSAGQANIGELFF
TRBV7-9,-,TRBJ1-1,-,TGTGCCAGCAGCTATCCCCGAGACAGTGAAGCTTTCTTT,CASSYPRDSEAFF
TRBV19,-,TRBJ1-6,TRBD1,TGTGCCAGTAGTTTCGGGACAGTTTATAATTCACCCCTCCACTTT,CASSFGTVYNSPLHF
TRBV5-1,few,TRBJ2-3,-,TGCGCCAGCAGCTTGGACCTAGAATACGATACGCAGTATTTT,CASSLDLEYDTQYF
TRBV20-1,-,TRBJ2-1,-,TGCAGTGCTAGTAAGGGGTCCACCTACAATGAGCAGTTCTTC,CSASKGSTYNEQFF
TRBV12-3/TRBV12-4,-,TRBJ1-2,-,TGTGCCAGCAGTCGAGGCTATGGCTACACCTTC,CASSRGYGYTF
TRBV19,-,TRBJ1-1,TRBD1,TGTGCCAGTAGAAACAGGGGATTGAACACTGAAGCTTTCTTT,CASRNRGLNTEAFF
TRBV12-3/TRBV12-4,once,TRBJ2-1,-,TGTGCCAGCAGCCAAAACTCTAATGAGCAGTTCTTC,CASSQNSNEQFF
TRBV5-1,-,TRBJ1-6,-,TGCGCCAGCAGCTTGGGGGGGGTTGAGAATTCACCCCTCCACTTT,CASSLGGVENSPLHF
TRBV19,-,TRBJ2-5,TRBD2,TGTGCCAGTAGTCCAAGCAGACTAGCGGGGGGGCCCAGACAGACCCAGTACTTC,CASSPSRLAGGPRQTQYF
TRBV19,-,TRBJ1-3,-,TGTGCCAGTAGATTCGGAGCTGGAAACACCATATATTTT,CASRFGAGNTIYF